The source of this T cell receptor beta chain is a study of spatial heterogeneity in lung cancer. Time point here: sample taken at primary tumor resection. TCRs were sequenced from unsorted whole RNA of tumor, nontumor lung or PBMC. The CDR3 spans 14 residues. Trimming took 2 bases from V and 11 from J; bases not matched to a gene: 9. The germline CDR1 and CDR2 sequences are SGHRS and YFSETQ. Individually, TCR cDNA molecules were each labelled with a unique molecular identifier. TCRdb reprocessed the 5' RACE reads via MiXCR and lists one record per CDR3 protein. The sample consists of about 95,000 distinct CDR3 sequences, roughly 10% of them appearing once.

This specimen consisted of PBMCs, obtained at surgery. This TCR was sampled from a male donor with early-stage non-small cell lung cancer. The rearrangement links TRBV5-1 to TRBJ1-1, with TRBD1 identical over 10 bases. The CDR3 bases are TGCGCCAGCAGCTTTTCAGGGACAGGGGATCTCGCTTTCTTT. Protein: CASSFSGTGDLAFF. Filled out from reference TRBV5-1 and TRBJ1-1, the complete variable domain reads KAGVTQTPRYLIKTRGQQVTLSCSPISGHRSVSWYQQTPGQGLQFLFEYFSETQRNKGNFPGRFSGRQFSNSRSEMNVSTLELGDSALYLCASSFSGTGDLAFFGQGTRLTVV.